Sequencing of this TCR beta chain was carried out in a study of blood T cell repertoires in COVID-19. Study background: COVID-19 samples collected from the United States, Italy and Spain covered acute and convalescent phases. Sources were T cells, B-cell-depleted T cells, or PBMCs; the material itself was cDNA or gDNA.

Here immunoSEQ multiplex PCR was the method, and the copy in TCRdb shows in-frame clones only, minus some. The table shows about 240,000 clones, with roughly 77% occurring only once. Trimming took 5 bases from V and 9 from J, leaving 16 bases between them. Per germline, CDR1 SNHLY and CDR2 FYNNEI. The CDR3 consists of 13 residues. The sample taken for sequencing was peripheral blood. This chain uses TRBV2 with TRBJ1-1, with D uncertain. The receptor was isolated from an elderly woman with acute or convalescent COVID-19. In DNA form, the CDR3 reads TGTGCCAGCAGTCCAACCTTTTTAACTCAAGCTTTCTTT. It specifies CASSPTFLTQAFF. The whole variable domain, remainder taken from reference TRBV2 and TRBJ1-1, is EPEVTQTPSHQVTQMGQEVILRCVPISNHLYFYWYRQILGQKVEFLVSFYNNEISEKSEIFDDQFSVERPDGSNFTLKIRSTKLEDSAMYFCASSPTFLTQAFFGQGTRLTVV.